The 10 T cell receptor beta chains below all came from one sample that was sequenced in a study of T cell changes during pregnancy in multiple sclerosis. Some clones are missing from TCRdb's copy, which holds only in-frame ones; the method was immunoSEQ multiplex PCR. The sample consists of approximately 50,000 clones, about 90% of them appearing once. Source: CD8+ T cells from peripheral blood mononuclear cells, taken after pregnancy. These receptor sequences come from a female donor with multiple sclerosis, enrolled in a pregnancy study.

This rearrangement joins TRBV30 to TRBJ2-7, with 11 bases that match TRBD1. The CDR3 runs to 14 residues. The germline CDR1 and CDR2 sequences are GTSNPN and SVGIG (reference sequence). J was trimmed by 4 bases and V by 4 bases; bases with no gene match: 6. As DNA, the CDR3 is TGTGCCTGGACCGGGACAGGGGGTATATACGAGCAGTACTTC. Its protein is CAWTGTGGIYEQYF. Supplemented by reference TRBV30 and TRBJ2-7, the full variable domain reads SQTIHQWPATLVQPVGSPLSLECTVEGTSNPNLYWYRQAAGRGLQLLFYSVGIGQISSEVPQNLSASRPQDRQFILSSKKLLLSDSGFYLCAWTGTGGIYEQYFGPGTRLTVT.

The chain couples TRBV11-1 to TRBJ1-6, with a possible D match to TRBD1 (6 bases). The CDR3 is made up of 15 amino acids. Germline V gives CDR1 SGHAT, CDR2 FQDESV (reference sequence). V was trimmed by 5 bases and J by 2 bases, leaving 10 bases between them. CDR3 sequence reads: CASSLQGTYNSPLHF. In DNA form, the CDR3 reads TGTGCCAGCAGCCTTCAGGGGACCTATAATTCACCCCTCCACTTT.

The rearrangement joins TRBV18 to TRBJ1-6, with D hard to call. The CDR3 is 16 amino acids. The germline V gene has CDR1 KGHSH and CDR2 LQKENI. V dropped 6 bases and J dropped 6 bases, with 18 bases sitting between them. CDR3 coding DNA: TGTGCCAGCTCTCATGAACGCAGGCTGACTAATTCACCCCTCCACTTT. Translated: CASSHERRLTNSPLHF.

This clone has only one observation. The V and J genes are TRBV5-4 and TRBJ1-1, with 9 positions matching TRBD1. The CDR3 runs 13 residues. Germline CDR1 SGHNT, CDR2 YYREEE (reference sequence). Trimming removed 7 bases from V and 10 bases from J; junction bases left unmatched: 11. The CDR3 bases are TGTGCCAGCTGCCCCGTACCGGGACAGGGAGCTTTCTTT. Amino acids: CASCPVPGQGAFF.

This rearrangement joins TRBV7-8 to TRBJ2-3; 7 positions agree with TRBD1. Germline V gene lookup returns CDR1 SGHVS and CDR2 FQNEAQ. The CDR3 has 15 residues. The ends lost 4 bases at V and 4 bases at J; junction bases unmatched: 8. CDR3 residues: CASSSGQAGADTQYF. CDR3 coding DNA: TGTGCCAGCAGCTCTGGACAGGCCGGAGCAGATACGCAGTATTTT.

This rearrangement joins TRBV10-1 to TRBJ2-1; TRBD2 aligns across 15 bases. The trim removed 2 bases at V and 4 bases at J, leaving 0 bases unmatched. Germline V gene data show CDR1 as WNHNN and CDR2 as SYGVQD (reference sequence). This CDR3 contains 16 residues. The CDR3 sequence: CASSEGTSGRYNEQFF. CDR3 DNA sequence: TGCGCCAGCAGTGAGGGGACTAGCGGGAGGTACAATGAGCAGTTCTTC.

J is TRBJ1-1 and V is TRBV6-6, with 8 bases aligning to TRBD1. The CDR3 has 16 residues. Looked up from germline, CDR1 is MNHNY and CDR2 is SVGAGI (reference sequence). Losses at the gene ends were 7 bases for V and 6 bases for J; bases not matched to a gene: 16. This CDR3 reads CASTIIRTQGAAEAFF. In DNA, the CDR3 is TGTGCCAGCACTATTATTAGAACCCAGGGGGCCGCTGAAGCTTTCTTT.

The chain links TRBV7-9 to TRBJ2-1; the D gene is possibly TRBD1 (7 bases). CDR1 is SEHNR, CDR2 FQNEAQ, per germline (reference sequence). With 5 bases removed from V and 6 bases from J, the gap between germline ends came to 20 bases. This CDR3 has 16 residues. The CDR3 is CASSHNTGEVPNEQFF. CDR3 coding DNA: TGTGCCAGCAGCCATAACACAGGGGAGGTTCCCAATGAGCAGTTCTTC.

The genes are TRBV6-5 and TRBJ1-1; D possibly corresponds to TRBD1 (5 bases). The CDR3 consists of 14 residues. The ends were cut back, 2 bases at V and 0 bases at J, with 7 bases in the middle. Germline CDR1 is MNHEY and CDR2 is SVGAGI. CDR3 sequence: CASSYQDMNTEAFF. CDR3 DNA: TGTGCCAGCAGTTACCAGGACATGAACACTGAAGCTTTCTTT.

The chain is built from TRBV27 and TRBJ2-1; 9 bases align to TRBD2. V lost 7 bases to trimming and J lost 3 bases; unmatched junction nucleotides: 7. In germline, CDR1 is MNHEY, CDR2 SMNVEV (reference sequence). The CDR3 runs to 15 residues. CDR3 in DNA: TGTGCCAGCAATTCCCGGACTAGCGACTACAATGAGCAGTTCTTC. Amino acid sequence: CASNSRTSDYNEQFF.